The clone carrying this TCR beta chain was found many times. Antigen specificity is unknown. MiXCR was run by TCRdb on the reads, yielding one entry per CDR3 protein. Here the sample spans roughly 81,000 distinct CDR3 sequences, around 3.5% being singletons. V trimming: 0 bases; J trimming: 5 bases; junction bases outside the gene matches: 6. This CDR3 region has 16 residues. Germline lookup yields CDR1 SGHRS and CDR2 YFSETQ. The data were taken from a study of T cell repertoires in cytomegalovirus infection. Looking at the study overall: Through public TCR beta signatures, both CMV infection and matching HLA type were indicated.

Study-wide results and limits: The study found HLA-C-restricted CMV-specific TCR beta clonotypes dominating the ex vivo response.

This sequence originates from a human donor in good health (CMV status not recorded). Some clones in this sample may be carry-over from other donors' samples. Sequenced sample: PBMCs. This sequence joins TRBV5-1 and TRBJ2-1, with 9 bases aligning to TRBD2. The CDR3 sequence is CASSLALAGADNEQFF. In DNA form, the CDR3 reads TGCGCCAGCAGCTTGGCCTTAGCGGGGGCCGACAATGAGCAGTTCTTC.